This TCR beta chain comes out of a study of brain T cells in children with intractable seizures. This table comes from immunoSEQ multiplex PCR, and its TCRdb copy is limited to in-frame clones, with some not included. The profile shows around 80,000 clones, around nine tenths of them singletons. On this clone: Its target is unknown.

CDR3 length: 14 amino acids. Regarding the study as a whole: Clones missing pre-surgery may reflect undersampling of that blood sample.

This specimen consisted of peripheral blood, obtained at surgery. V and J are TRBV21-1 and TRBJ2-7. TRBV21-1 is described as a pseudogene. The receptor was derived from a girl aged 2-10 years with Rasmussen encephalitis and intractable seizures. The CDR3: CASSKPGPRYEQYF. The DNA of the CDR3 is TGTGCCAGCAGCAAACCGGGACCAAGATACGAGCAGTACTTC.